Only a few counts were recorded for the clone carrying this TCR beta chain. This sample is part of a study of blood T cell repertoires in COVID-19. Study as a whole: The United States, Italy and Spain supplied acute and convalescent COVID-19 samples. The analysed material was cDNA or gDNA that came from T cells, B-cell-depleted T cells, or PBMCs.

Original processing methods: From reference gene primer amplification, estimates of nucleated cell counts were derived. Using immunoSEQ multiplex PCR, the repertoire was profiled, and TCRdb retains in-frame clones only, with some absent. V and J calls and clone size are copied from that table; D and trimming were computed from the DNA. The repertoire holds about 250,000 clones, with around 88% as singletons. The germline V gene encodes CDR1 LGHDT and CDR2 YNNKEL (reference sequence). CDR3 length equals 12 residues. With 7 bases removed from V and 4 bases from J, the gap between germline ends came to 10 bases. In Seattle, patients joined the study during active infection and were tracked longitudinally.

Specimen: peripheral blood. The chain couples TRBV3-1 (or the pseudogene TRBV3-2) to TRBJ1-1; D may be TRBD1 (6 bases). This clonotype originated in an elderly woman with COVID-19, enrolled during active disease. The CDR3 region is CASTDSLTEAFF. The CDR3 region has the DNA TGTGCCAGCACGGACAGTCTCACTGAAGCTTTCTTT.